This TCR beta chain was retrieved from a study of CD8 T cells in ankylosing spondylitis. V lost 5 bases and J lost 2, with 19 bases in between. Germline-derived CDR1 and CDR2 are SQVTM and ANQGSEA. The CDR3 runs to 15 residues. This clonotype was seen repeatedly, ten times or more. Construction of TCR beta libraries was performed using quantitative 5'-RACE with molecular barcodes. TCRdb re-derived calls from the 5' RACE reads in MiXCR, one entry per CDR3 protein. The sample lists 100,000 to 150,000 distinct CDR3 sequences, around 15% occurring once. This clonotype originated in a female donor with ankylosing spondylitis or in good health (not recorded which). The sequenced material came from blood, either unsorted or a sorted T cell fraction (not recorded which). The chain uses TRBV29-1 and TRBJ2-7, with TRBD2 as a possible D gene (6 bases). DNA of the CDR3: TGCAGCGTTCTAATACCGGGACTTACAACCTACGAGCAGTACTTC. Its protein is CSVLIPGLTTYEQYF.